Shown below are 15 T cell receptor beta chains from a single sample sequenced in a study of response to subunit inactivated influenza vaccine. TCRdb independently ran MiXCR on the RT-PCR reads; one entry per CDR3 protein. The sample shows fewer than 650,000 distinct CDR3 sequences, approximately 12% of them seen only once. Sequenced here: PBMCs from blood, sampled more than 35 days after vaccination. The receptors originated from a man aged 45-65 years who received an inactivated influenza vaccine.

This clonotype has only a few counts. The chain has TRBV11-1 and TRBJ2-2; TRBD2 might be the D (5 bases). V was shortened by 5 bases and J by 5 bases, with 24 bases between the two germline ends. Germline CDR1 is SGHAT and CDR2 is FQDESV (reference sequence). The CDR3 totals 18 residues. CDR3 in amino acids: CASSLPRVGLMGTGELFF. The CDR3 nucleotides are TGTGCCAGCAGCCTGCCGCGGGTAGGACTGATGGGAACCGGGGAGCTGTTTTTT.

In this sample, this clonotype turned up a few times. CDR3: CASSQAPTAGGSHYEQYF. In DNA form, the CDR3 reads TGCGCCAGCAGCCAAGCCCCCACAGCGGGGGGGTCACACTACGAGCAGTACTTC. V usage is TRBV4-3 and J usage is TRBJ2-7; 10 bases are a match to TRBD2. The germline CDR1 and CDR2 sequences are LGHNA and YSLEER. CDR3 length: 18 residues. J lost 3 bases, V lost 1 base, and 12 bases had no gene match.

The chain joins TRBV6-1 to TRBJ1-1, with D possibly matching TRBD1 (6 bases). This CDR3 spans 15 amino acids. Germline loops: CDR1 MNHNS, CDR2 SASEGT. V lost 2 bases and J lost 4, with 14 bases in between. The CDR3 coding sequence is TGTGCCAGCAGTGAACCAGGGGTTGGGAGCACTGAAGCTTTCTTT. Protein product: CASSEPGVGSTEAFF.

A few counts support this clonotype. The genes are TRBV7-2 and TRBJ2-1; TRBD1 might be the D (5 bases). From germline, CDR1 is SGHTA and CDR2 FQGNSA. This CDR3 contains 14 residues. V was trimmed by 8 bases and J by 6 bases, leaving 17 bases between them. In DNA, the CDR3 is TGTGCCAGCGGCAGGGTCGTTGGATCCAATGAGCAGTTCTTC. It is translated as CASGRVVGSNEQFF. The full variable domain, completed using reference TRBV7-2 and TRBJ2-1, is GAGVSQSPSNKVTEKGKDVELRCDPISGHTALYWYRQSLGQGLEFLIYFQGNSAPDKSGLPSDRFSAERTGGSVSTLTIQRTQQEDSAVYLCASGRVVGSNEQFFGPGTRLTVL.

The CDR3 coding sequence is TGCAGCGCGAACGGGGGCGCAAACGCCAATGAGCAGTTCTTC. Protein sequence: CSANGGANANEQFF. The genes are TRBV29-1 and TRBJ2-1; D is possibly TRBD1 or TRBD2 (6 bases each). V lost 7 bases, J lost 6 bases, and 19 bases lay in between. Germline loops: CDR1 SQVTM, CDR2 ANQGSEA. The length of the CDR3 is 14 residues.

This clonotype was observed a handful of times. The rearrangement links TRBV9 to TRBJ2-1, with D possibly being TRBD1 or TRBD2 (5 bases each). Germline values: CDR1 SGDLS, CDR2 YYNGEE. V dropped 3 bases and J dropped 2 bases, with 9 bases sitting between them. This CDR3 spans 14 amino acids. The CDR3 here is CASSAGTTYNEQFF. DNA for the CDR3: TGTGCCAGCAGCGCAGGGACCACCTACAATGAGCAGTTCTTC.

CDR3 sequence: CASSSPGNPSTDTQYF. DNA of the CDR3: TGTGCCAGCAGTTCACCAGGGAACCCTAGCACAGATACGCAGTATTTT. The chain carries TRBV12-3 or TRBV12-4 and TRBJ2-3, with a weak D call TRBD1 (5 bases). The length of the CDR3 is 16 residues. Trimming left V 4 bases short and J 0 bases short, with 14 bases between.

This clonotype occurred many times. The chain carries TRBV29-1 and TRBJ2-7; 8 nucleotides agree with TRBD1. Germline CDR1 reads SQVTM; CDR2 reads ANQGSEA. The CDR3 extends over 11 amino acids. Germline trimming cut 7 bases from V and 6 bases from J; bases unmatched to any gene: 5. The CDR3 reads CSAWDRTEQYF. The CDR3 DNA sequence: TGCAGCGCTTGGGACAGGACCGAGCAGTACTTC.

V gene TRBV3-1 combines with J gene TRBJ2-1, with 11 bases identical to TRBD2. The CDR3 loop spans 19 amino acids. CDR1 LGHDT and CDR2 YNNKEL come from the germline V gene (reference sequence). V lost 4 bases and J lost 6; bases outside the gene matches: 17. The CDR3 sequence: CASSPLSSGGLVWVNEQFF. The CDR3 bases are TGTGCCAGCAGCCCCCTCTCTAGCGGGGGGCTGGTTTGGGTCAATGAGCAGTTCTTC.

This clonotype was counted only a few times. This chain uses TRBV7-2 with TRBJ2-7; the D gene could be TRBD1 or TRBD2 (5 bases each). This CDR3 is 13 amino acids long. Germline V gives CDR1 SGHTA, CDR2 FQGNSA. The V and J ends lost 8 bases and 3 bases respectively, with 14 bases between them. The CDR3 DNA sequence: TGTGCCAGCGGGGCTAGCATTGTCTACGAGCAGTACTTC. Amino acid sequence: CASGASIVYEQYF.

This clonotype was counted between two and nine times. This sequence joins TRBV5-1 and TRBJ2-3; D is unresolved. CDR1 is SGHRS, CDR2 YFSETQ, per germline. The CDR3 spans 14 residues. V was trimmed by 4 bases and J by 2 bases, leaving 11 bases between them. The CDR3 reads CASSQRPPTDTQYF. The CDR3 DNA reads TGCGCCAGCAGCCAACGGCCTCCCACAGATACGCAGTATTTT. Full variable domain (missing parts from reference TRBV5-1 and TRBJ2-3): KAGVTQTPRYLIKTRGQQVTLSCSPISGHRSVSWYQQTPGQGLQFLFEYFSETQRNKGNFPGRFSGRQFSNSRSEMNVSTLELGDSALYLCASSQRPPTDTQYFGPGTRLTVL.

This clonotype was detected a few times. The chain joins TRBV7-2 to TRBJ2-7; D tentatively reads TRBD1 or TRBD2 (5 bases each). The CDR3 is made up of 14 amino acids. Germline values: CDR1 SGHTA, CDR2 FQGNSA. Trimming cost V 2 bases and J 6 bases, with 14 bases left between them. The CDR3 reads CASSLTGTHSEQYF. The CDR3 nucleotides read TGTGCCAGCAGCTTAACCGGGACCCATAGCGAGCAGTACTTC.

The chain couples TRBV9 to TRBJ1-2; 7 positions match TRBD1. The CDR3 runs to 13 residues. V trimming: 4 bases; J trimming: 7 bases; junction bases outside the gene matches: 7. In germline, CDR1 is SGDLS, CDR2 YYNGEE. This CDR3 reads CASSPQGGGGYTF. The CDR3 region has the DNA TGTGCCAGCAGCCCCCAGGGGGGCGGTGGCTACACCTTC.

This clonotype was recorded at least ten times. V usage is TRBV20-1 and J usage is TRBJ2-3; 13 bases line up with TRBD2. The trim removed 6 bases at V and 6 bases at J, leaving 9 bases unmatched. The CDR3 sequence is 15 residues long. Germline CDR1 reads DFQATT; CDR2 reads SNEGSKA (reference sequence). CDR3 residues: CSASRTSGRSDTQYF. CDR3 DNA: TGCAGTGCCAGTAGGACTAGCGGGAGATCGGATACGCAGTATTTT.

The J gene is TRBJ2-1, the V gene TRBV15; 10 bases fit TRBD2. CDR3 length: 20 residues. Per germline, CDR1 LNHNV and CDR2 YYDKDF (reference sequence). Unmatched junction bases numbered 11, after V lost 0 bases and J lost 0 bases. The CDR3 is CATSRDQTSGALSSYNEQFF. In DNA, the CDR3 is TGTGCCACCAGCAGAGATCAAACTAGCGGGGCCTTAAGCTCCTACAATGAGCAGTTCTTC. The variable domain in full, completed from reference TRBV15 and TRBJ2-1, reads DAMVIQNPRYQVTQFGKPVTLSCSQTLNHNVMYWYQQKSSQAPKLLFHYYDKDFNNEADTPDNFQSRRPNTSFCFLDIRSPGLGDTAMYLCATSRDQTSGALSSYNEQFFGPGTRLTVL.